Below are 9 T cell receptor beta chains sequenced from a single sample in a study of blood T cell repertoires in COVID-19. Sequencing was performed with immunoSEQ multiplex PCR; in TCRdb, only in-frame clones are kept and a portion is missing. The data hold 230,000 or so clones, with about four fifths observed a single time. The sample taken for sequencing was PBMCs or T cells enriched from blood (not recorded which). The receptors shown here come from a man between 45 and 60 years old who had recovered from COVID-19.

J is TRBJ1-5 and V is TRBV19; TRBD1 aligns across 7 bases. Trimming removed 1 base from V and 4 bases from J; junction bases left unmatched: 7. This CDR3 has 16 amino acids. In germline, CDR1 is LNHDA, CDR2 SQIVND (reference sequence). CDR3 sequence: CASSIGGTVENQPQHF. CDR3 DNA: TGTGCCAGTAGTATAGGCGGGACAGTAGAGAATCAGCCCCAGCATTTT.

This clone was seen more than once but under ten times. This chain connects TRBV3-1 (or the pseudogene TRBV3-2) to TRBJ2-2, with a weak D call TRBD2 (6 bases). V was cut by 5 bases and J by 4 bases, with 11 bases left in between. The CDR3 has 14 residues. Germline V gene sequence: CDR1 LGHDT, CDR2 YNNKEL (reference sequence). This CDR3 is CASSSSGFTGELFF. DNA for the CDR3: TGTGCCAGCAGCAGTAGCGGCTTCACCGGGGAGCTGTTTTTT.

The chain uses TRBV4-1 and TRBJ1-5; D may be TRBD1 (5 bases). The V end was cut by 0 bases, the J end by 7 bases, with 10 bases between. CDR1 and CDR2 from the germline V gene are MGHRA and YSYEKL. This CDR3 is built from 14 residues. The CDR3: CASSQDRAGQPQHF. CDR3 in DNA: TGCGCCAGCAGCCAAGACAGGGCAGGACAGCCCCAGCATTTT.

The J gene is TRBJ2-5, the V gene TRBV19, with D possibly matching TRBD2 (6 bases). The CDR3 has 16 amino acids. Trimming removed 6 bases from V and 4 bases from J, with 21 bases in between. Germline V gene lookup returns CDR1 LNHDA and CDR2 SQIVND (reference sequence). The CDR3 coding sequence is TGTGCCAGTAGCGATGGGGGGTCGAGAGGAGGAGAGACCCAGTACTTC. Protein product: CASSDGGSRGGETQYF.

The rearrangement joins TRBV19 to TRBJ1-4; D is uncertain. This CDR3 comprises 16 residues. The V end lost 10 bases, the J end lost 1 base, and 19 bases lay between the germline ends. The germline gives CDR1 LNHDA, CDR2 SQIVND (reference sequence). CDR3 DNA sequence: TGTGCCACCTCCCCCACAAGGCTAGGAACTAATGAAAAACTGTTTTTT. This translates into CATSPTRLGTNEKLFF.

This clone was counted a few times. The V gene is TRBV12-5, the J gene TRBJ2-1; 13 bases map to TRBD2. The V and J ends lost 3 bases and 8 bases, in that order; junction bases with no gene match: 4. Germline V CDR1 and CDR2: LGHNT, FRNRAP. The CDR3 runs 15 residues. CDR3 sequence reads: CASGLGLAGAHEQFF. The DNA for the CDR3 is TGTGCTAGTGGTTTAGGACTAGCGGGGGCACATGAGCAGTTCTTC.

The V gene is TRBV18, the J gene TRBJ1-2, with TRBD1 matching 7 bases. The CDR3 is 17 amino acids. CDR1 is KGHSH and CDR2 is LQKENI in the germline V gene. V was pared by 10 bases and J by 3 bases, with 20 bases of the junction left unmatched. The CDR3 region has the DNA TGTGCCACCCGCCTCTTAGTAGGGGGCGTATCCGACTATGGCTACACCTTC. This sequence encodes CATRLLVGGVSDYGYTF. The whole variable domain, filled in from reference TRBV18 and TRBJ1-2, reads NAGVMQNPRHLVRRRGQEARLRCSPMKGHSHVYWYRQLPEEGLKFMVYLQKENIIDESGMPKERFSAEFPKEGPSILRIQQVVRGDSAAYFCATRLLVGGVSDYGYTFGSGTRLTVV.

The J gene is TRBJ2-5, the V gene TRBV15; weak D call: TRBD1 (5 bases). The germline V and J ends were trimmed by 1 base and 1 base, with 22 bases remaining between them. Per the germline V gene, CDR1 is LNHNV and CDR2 is YYDKDF (reference sequence). This CDR3 region has 19 residues. The CDR3 region is CATSRVFSQGRALQETQYF. The CDR3 coding sequence is TGTGCCACCAGCAGAGTCTTTTCCCAGGGTAGGGCCCTCCAAGAGACCCAGTACTTC. Full variable domain (rest looked up from reference TRBV15 and TRBJ2-5): DAMVIQNPRYQVTQFGKPVTLSCSQTLNHNVMYWYQQKSSQAPKLLFHYYDKDFNNEADTPDNFQSRRPNTSFCFLDIRSPGLGDTAMYLCATSRVFSQGRALQETQYFGPGTRLLVL.

This clone was seen only a few times. The CDR3, as DNA: TGTGCCAGTACCCGGGACAGGGGGGCTGAAGCTTTCTTT. Residues: CASTRDRGAEAFF. The chain couples TRBV19 to TRBJ1-1, with 11 bases lining up with TRBD1. The CDR3 is 13 amino acids. V lost 7 bases, J lost 6 bases, and 4 bases stayed unmatched. Germline V gene sequence: CDR1 LNHDA, CDR2 SQIVND (reference sequence).